Below are 23 T cell receptor beta chains sequenced from a single sample in a study of glioma-infiltrating T cells after dendritic cell vaccination. Assay used: immunoSEQ multiplex PCR; TCRdb lists only in-frame clones, some missing. Of tens of thousands of clones listed, approximately 81% are singletons. Time point described: after dendritic cell vaccination, including at tumor progression/relapse. The material sequenced was blood, taken after dendritic cell vaccination. All receptors derive from a human donor with glioblastoma.

This chain connects TRBV18 to TRBJ2-3; the match to TRBD2 covers 8 bases. CDR1 and CDR2 from the germline V gene are KGHSH and LQKENI. V lost 0 bases, J lost 3 bases, and 5 bases stayed unmatched. The CDR3 has 16 amino acids. The CDR3 sequence is CASSPPGRGETDTQYF. CDR3 bases: TGTGCCAGCTCACCACCGGGGCGGGGGGAAACAGATACGCAGTATTTT. The full variable domain, rest sourced from reference TRBV18 and TRBJ2-3, is NAGVMQNPRHLVRRRGQEARLRCSPMKGHSHVYWYRQLPEEGLKFMVYLQKENIIDESGMPKERFSAEFPKEGPSILRIQQVVRGDSAAYFCASSPPGRGETDTQYFGPGTRLTVL.

The chain employs TRBV5-6 and TRBJ2-3; tentative D call: TRBD1 (6 bases). Germline V gene data show CDR1 as SGHDT and CDR2 as YYEEEE. V dropped 6 bases and J dropped 6 bases, with 23 bases sitting between them. CDR3 size: 16 residues. The CDR3 bases are TGTGCCAGCAACCGCTGGACAGATCAACTTCGGGATACGCAGTATTTT. It translates to CASNRWTDQLRDTQYF.

The V gene is TRBV7-2, the J gene TRBJ2-2; 7 bases match TRBD1. The CDR3 extends over 16 amino acids. The germline V gene has CDR1 SGHTA and CDR2 FQGNSA. V trimming: 5 bases; J trimming: 6 bases; junction bases outside the gene matches: 12. The CDR3 loop is CASSLRQGLIPGELFF. CDR3 sequence (DNA): TGTGCCAGCAGCCTGAGACAGGGCTTGATCCCCGGGGAGCTGTTTTTT.

The genes are TRBV10-3 and TRBJ1-2; no reliable D call. CDR1 ENHRY and CDR2 SYGVKD come from the germline V gene. Between the trimmed V and J ends, which lost 3 bases and 6 bases, there was a span of 20 bases. The CDR3 spans 16 residues. This CDR3 is CAISDAGGLGVDGYTF. CDR3 DNA sequence: TGTGCCATCAGTGACGCCGGTGGTTTGGGAGTGGATGGCTACACCTTC.

This sequence joins TRBV4-1 and TRBJ1-1; the D is unclear. V shed 2 bases and J shed 3 bases, with 7 bases lying between them. CDR3 size: 13 residues. Germline values: CDR1 MGHRA, CDR2 YSYEKL. CDR3 DNA sequence: TGCGCCAGCAGCCAACGGGAGTACACTGAAGCTTTCTTT. As protein: CASSQREYTEAFF.

This chain joins TRBV11-1 and TRBJ2-7; 8 nucleotides match TRBD1. Germline CDR1 reads SGHAT; CDR2 reads FQDESV (reference sequence). The CDR3 is 14 amino acids. V lost 5 bases to trimming and J lost 5 bases; unmatched junction nucleotides: 8. CDR3 loop: CASSKDREVNEQYF. The CDR3 DNA sequence: TGTGCCAGCAGCAAGGACAGGGAAGTTAACGAGCAGTACTTC.

In this sample, this clone turned up once. DNA of the CDR3: TGCGCCAGCAGCCTAACGGTAGCGGGGGGGCTGAGTGAGCAGTTCTTC. Its protein product is CASSLTVAGGLSEQFF. The chain uses TRBV4-1 and TRBJ2-1, with 11 bases lining up with TRBD2. Germline loops: CDR1 MGHRA, CDR2 YSYEKL. V was clipped by 4 bases and J by 9 bases; unmatched bases: 11. The CDR3 contains 16 residues.

The chain carries TRBV6-5 and TRBJ1-2; D ambiguous. This CDR3 has 16 residues. CDR1 and CDR2 from the germline V gene are MNHEY and SVGAGI. V lost 0 bases to trimming and J lost 0 bases, with 11 bases between them. The DNA for the CDR3 is TGTGCCAGCAGTTACTCGATGGCCCCCCCTAACTATGGCTACACCTTC. Translated, it gives CASSYSMAPPNYGYTF.

This chain joins TRBV11-2 and TRBJ2-3; possibly TRBD2 for D (7 bases). The CDR3 spans 19 residues. Germline V gives CDR1 SGHAT, CDR2 FQNNGV. Trimming cost V 2 bases and J 2 bases, with 23 bases left between them. The CDR3 is CASSLNPGVGGAHTDTQYF. The CDR3 DNA reads TGTGCCAGCAGCTTAAATCCCGGGGTAGGGGGGGCCCACACAGATACGCAGTATTTT.

This clone is a singleton in its sample. The rearrangement joins TRBV5-1 to TRBJ1-2; D is possibly TRBD1 (5 bases). Germline V gene sequence: CDR1 SGHRS, CDR2 YFSETQ. With 0 bases removed from V and 7 bases from J, the gap between germline ends came to 16 bases. The CDR3 is 15 amino acids. The CDR3 spells CASSLEGRQGSGYTF. Written as DNA, the CDR3 is TGCGCCAGCAGCTTGGAAGGTCGGCAGGGTAGTGGCTACACCTTC.

The rearrangement links TRBV5-1 to TRBJ1-4; 7 bases fit TRBD1. The CDR3 sequence is 15 residues long. The ends lost 4 bases at V and 8 bases at J; junction bases unmatched: 11. Germline CDR1 is SGHRS and CDR2 is YFSETQ. The CDR3 spells CASSTFDRAEEKLFF. DNA of the CDR3: TGCGCCAGCAGCACATTCGACAGGGCCGAGGAAAAACTGTTTTTT.

This clone was observed a single time. This chain uses TRBV19 with TRBJ1-6, with 8 nucleotides matching TRBD1. Germline V gene data show CDR1 as LNHDA and CDR2 as SQIVND (reference sequence). This CDR3 spans 15 amino acids. V shed 6 bases and J 4 bases; nucleotides not matched to a gene: 5. The CDR3 region is CASRPTGGYNSPLHF. The CDR3 bases are TGTGCCAGTAGGCCCACAGGGGGATATAATTCACCCCTCCACTTT.

The chain carries TRBV5-1 and TRBJ2-3, with D possibly matching TRBD2 (6 bases). Germline loops: CDR1 SGHRS, CDR2 YFSETQ. There are 17 residues in the CDR3. V gave up 4 bases and J gave up 0 bases, with 18 bases separating them. The CDR3 DNA reads as TGCGCCAGCAGCCTGTGGGCTGCGGGGACTAGCACAGATACGCAGTATTTT. It yields the protein CASSLWAAGTSTDTQYF.

The V call is TRBV10-3, the J call TRBJ2-6; maybe TRBD2 (5 bases). From germline, CDR1 is ENHRY and CDR2 SYGVKD. V lost 0 bases and J lost 2, with 5 bases in between. The CDR3 spans 15 residues. CDR3 in DNA: TGTGCCATCAGTGAGTCCGGGGCTGGGGCCAACGTCCTGACTTTC. It codes for CAISESGAGANVLTF.

The gene calls are TRBV7-9 and TRBJ2-1; D may be TRBD2 (7 bases). Germline V CDR1 and CDR2: SEHNR, FQNEAQ (reference sequence). This CDR3 spans 16 amino acids. The ends were cut back, 5 bases at V and 3 bases at J, with 17 bases in the middle. CDR3 amino acids: CASSTMGGAGYNEQFF. The CDR3 DNA is TGTGCCAGCAGCACAATGGGGGGGGCAGGCTACAATGAGCAGTTCTTC.

The genes are TRBV28 and TRBJ1-2; tentatively, D is TRBD1 (6 bases). Germline values: CDR1 MDHEN, CDR2 SYDVKM. The CDR3 has 13 residues. Trimming stripped 3 bases from V and 5 bases from J, with 10 bases between. Here the CDR3 DNA reads TGTGCCAGCAGTTTCCGGCAGGGGTATGGCTACACCTTC. Protein: CASSFRQGYGYTF.

On this clone itself: Other DNA sequences in the sample encode the same CDR3. The genes are TRBV7-2 and TRBJ1-6, with D hard to call. Trimming left V 1 base short and J 6 bases short, with 10 bases between. CDR3 length: 15 amino acids. The V gene's germline CDR1 is SGHTA and CDR2 FQGNSA. CDR3 sequence (DNA): TGTGCCAGCAGCTTAGTGGTGTCGGGTAATTCACCCCTCCACTTT. This gives the protein CASSLVVSGNSPLHF.

The CDR3 bases are TGTGCCAGCAGCTTAGTGCGGGGTGGGTACCAAGAGACCCAGTACTTC. Translated, it gives CASSLVRGGYQETQYF. V usage is TRBV7-8 and J usage is TRBJ2-5; possibly TRBD2 for D (6 bases). V was trimmed by 1 base and J by 0 bases, leaving 12 bases between them. Germline V lookup: CDR1 SGHVS, CDR2 FQNEAQ. The CDR3 has 16 residues.

This chain uses TRBV7-2 with TRBJ2-7, with 7 bases identical to TRBD2. The V gene's germline CDR1 is SGHTA and CDR2 FQGNSA. The CDR3 contains 19 residues. V dropped 2 bases and J dropped 6; count of bases not matched to a gene: 22. As DNA, the CDR3 is TGTGCCAGCAGCTTACGGGGGGATCTGCACCAAATCCTTACGGGCGAGCAGTACTTC. Protein product: CASSLRGDLHQILTGEQYF.

The CDR3 protein is CASSPEGTSASHEQFF. The CDR3 DNA reads as TGTGCCAGTAGTCCGGAAGGGACTAGCGCCTCGCATGAGCAGTTCTTC. J is TRBJ2-1 and V is TRBV19, with TRBD2 matching 10 bases. CDR1 and CDR2 (germline): LNHDA, SQIVND (reference sequence). V was pared by 5 bases and J by 8 bases, with 12 bases of the junction left unmatched. This CDR3 has 16 residues.

CDR3 DNA: TGTGCCATCAGGGCGGGGGCCACAGATACGCAGTATTTT. It specifies CAIRAGATDTQYF. J is TRBJ2-3 and V is TRBV10-3; D possibly corresponds to TRBD2 (7 bases). Trimming pared 6 bases from V and 2 bases from J, leaving 9 bases between. The CDR3 runs 13 residues. Germline V CDR1 and CDR2: ENHRY, SYGVKD.

The chain uses TRBV5-4 and TRBJ2-2; D not certain. The CDR3 length is 14 residues. Per germline, CDR1 SGHNT and CDR2 YYREEE (reference sequence). Deletions cut 2 bases from V and 1 base from J, with 6 bases between. The CDR3 bases are TGTGCCAGCAGCTTTCCCCAGAACACCGGGGAGCTGTTTTTT. Translation: CASSFPQNTGELFF. Complete variable domain (other parts from reference TRBV5-4 and TRBJ2-2): ETGVTQSPTHLIKTRGQQVTLRCSSQSGHNTVSWYQQALGQGPQFIFQYYREEENGRGNFPPRFSGLQFPNYSSELNVNALELDDSALYLCASSFPQNTGELFFGEGSRLTVL.

The chain uses TRBV11-2 and TRBJ2-5; 9 bases are shared with TRBD1. Germline values: CDR1 SGHAT, CDR2 FQNNGV. Trimming at V came to 4 bases and at J to 4 bases, leaving 7 bases not matched to a gene. The CDR3 runs 15 residues. The CDR3 loop reads CASSSPGQGGETQYF. The CDR3 nucleotides are TGTGCCAGCAGCTCCCCGGGACAGGGAGGAGAGACCCAGTACTTC.